This TCR beta chain comes out of a study of blood T cell repertoires in COVID-19 (dated by TCRdb to the early 2020s). The study in broad terms: The collaborator samples originated in the United States, Italy and Spain and spanned the acute and convalescent phases of COVID-19. The prospective study material was composed of cDNA or gDNA derived from T cells, B-cell-depleted T cells, or PBMCs. Subjects who had been exposed to COVID-19, were actively infected with it, or had recovered from it provided the deeply sampled blood TCRbeta repertoires that made up the dataset. The repertoires were released in a freely available public database meant as a resource for research on the immune response to SARS-CoV-2. The samples were drawn from the first 160 participants of the ongoing ImmuneRACE study and from 1,254 subjects provided by 6 global collaborators. The sample metadata nearly always contained a de-identified subject ID, COVID-19 status, age in years and sex. Where HLA class I and class II types were available, the types were taken from metadata supplied by the sample provider, not from assay-based typing.

About this clone itself: Its antigen target is currently unknown. No much larger clonotype is one base removed from it; base qualities were not supplied.

Findings and caveats that apply to the study as a whole: Clinical and demographic metadata were provided uncurated, with the amount varying by source and participant.

TCRbeta CDR3 regions were amplified from genomic DNA by means of the immunoSEQ Assay, a bias-controlled multiplex PCR. The authors' analysis ran thus. Nucleated cell counts per sample were estimated from amplification of reference gene primers within the assay. To quantify the absolute abundance of each unique TCRbeta CDR3 rearrangement, sequence reads were collapsed and filtered. For each sample, productive Simpson clonality was calculated by taking the square root of Simpson's diversity index across productive rearrangements. TCRdb holds this immuneACCESS table with in-frame rearrangements only. Some clones are missing; in checked studies, unresolved V genes explain under half, and the rest has no known cause. That table furnishes V, J and clone size, whereas the DNA furnished D and trimming. The sample table records 65,000 to 85,000 clones; around 79% of these occur just once. Around 5% of the sample is taken by the ten largest.

A distance of 9 bases separates the germline ends of V and J, which lose 0 bases and 7 bases respectively. Reading from cysteine to phenylalanine, the CDR3 counts 12 amino acids. The read is trimmed to its CDR3 DNA, 36 bases read in frame from base 1. The germline V gene (reference sequence) yields GTSNPN for CDR1 and SVGIG for CDR2. Whole blood was collected in K2EDTA tubes by collaborating institutions according to the institutions' own protocols. For TCRbeta analysis, collaborator samples were shipped as frozen whole blood, as isolated PBMCs, or as DNA extracted from either sample type. The sequence was collected from a man aged 50-60 years with active or convalescent COVID-19. The sequencing input was peripheral blood. The rearrangement combines TRBV30 with TRBJ2-5; a confident D gene designation cannot be given. The CDR3 is CAWSVPVGTQYF. The DNA is as follows: TGTGCCTGGAGTGTGCCAGTTGGGACCCAGTACTTC.